This TCR beta chain was sequenced for a study of blood T cell repertoires in COVID-19. As for the study in general: Italy, Spain and the United States were the sources of the convalescent and acute COVID-19 samples. In each case, the material was cDNA or gDNA derived from T cells, B-cell-depleted T cells, or PBMCs.

As handled by the study authors: Reference gene primers were amplified, and this amplification served to estimate nucleated cell counts. Repertoires were generated with immunoSEQ multiplex PCR, while TCRdb's copy carries only in-frame clones and drops some. V, J and clone size are those of that table, while D and trimming were read from the DNA. The data contain under 70,000 clones, around 87% of them singletons. After removal of 6 bases from V and 7 bases from J, the junction contained 12 bases not matched to a gene. CDR1 is WNHNN, CDR2 SYGVQD, per germline (reference sequence). The CDR3 consists of 15 residues.

Sequencing was done on a sample of peripheral blood. The sequence was collected from a woman between 18 and 30 years old with acute or convalescent COVID-19. The chain uses TRBV10-1 and TRBJ2-3; 8 bases line up with TRBD1. CDR3 coding DNA: TGCGCCAGCAGCCACGGGACAGGACGTGGATATACGCAGTATTTT. Its protein product is CASSHGTGRGYTQYF.